This T cell receptor (beta chain) appears in the sequencing data of a study of long-term antiretroviral therapy in people with HIV. Notes on the study in general: It was observed that HIV repertoires exhibited narrower CDR3 length ranges than controls. Even long-term ART left TRB diversity below transplant donor controls, despite gains.

Assay version v3.0 of immunoSEQ was used, and it was run at survey level. TCRdb keeps only in-frame clones here, not all; method: immunoSEQ multiplex PCR. Among approximately 27,000 clones listed, more than 80% were seen once. As regards this clone: Its antigen remains unidentified.

Germline V lookup: CDR1 SGHDT, CDR2 YYEEEE. Trimming cost V 6 bases and J 6 bases; bases outside gene matches: 5. The CDR3 runs to 13 residues. The clonotype was recovered from a woman aged 40 to 49 with HIV. The V and J genes are TRBV5-6 and TRBJ1-5, with 8 bases identical to TRBD1. The sample in question was unsorted PBMCs, obtained about 5.3 years after starting antiretroviral therapy. CDR3 DNA: TGTGCCAGCACCAGACAGGGGTCTCAGCCCCAGCATTTT. As protein: CASTRQGSQPQHF.